This T cell receptor (beta chain) was documented in a study of T cells in Graves' hyperthyroidism and ophthalmopathy. The J segment lost 9 bases and the V segment lost 0 bases, leaving 8 bases of the junction unmatched. The CDR3 loop spans 16 amino acids. The germline gives CDR1 SGHNT, CDR2 YYREEE (reference sequence). Thyroid ultrasound and orbital computed tomography, with clinical symptoms and serum thyroxine and TRAb, informed diagnoses. Amplification of TCR beta CDR3 regions was performed using RNA transcripts as template. RT-PCR in the first round (using the HTBI primer set) targeted the TCR CDR3. Via MiXCR, TCRdb re-called the multiplex PCR reads, giving one row per CDR3 protein. The sample carries roughly 700,000 distinct CDR3 sequences, 13% to 15% recorded once.

The chain is built from TRBV5-4 and TRBJ2-1, with 11 bases identical to TRBD1. The clonotype originates from a woman aged 18-35 years with Graves' hyperthyroidism. Sequenced material: blood. CDR3 nucleotide sequence: TGTGCCAGCAGCTTGGCCGGGGACAGGGGGTACGGTGAGCAGTTCTTC. Its translation is CASSLAGDRGYGEQFF.